The 12 T cell receptor beta chains below were found in one sample sequenced in a study of ipilimumab plus nivolumab after autologous stem cell transplantation. The assay was immunoSEQ multiplex PCR, and TCRdb's table has in-frame clones only and misses some. Of 20,000 to 30,000 clones listed, around 84% are singletons. Sequenced here: PBMCs, sampled in a trial of ipilimumab plus nivolumab as post-transplant consolidation. These receptors all come from a male donor with diffuse large B-cell lymphoma.

The chain joins TRBV7-6 to TRBJ1-3; D may be TRBD1 (5 bases). In germline, CDR1 is SGHVS, CDR2 FNYEAQ. The ends were cut back, 1 base at V and 4 bases at J, with 11 bases in the middle. The CDR3 contains 15 residues. The CDR3 is CASSLVGESGNTIYF. The CDR3 DNA reads as TGTGCCAGCAGCTTAGTGGGGGAGTCCGGAAACACCATATATTTT.

The chain combines TRBV2 with TRBJ1-4, with 10 bases fitting TRBD1. Germline values: CDR1 SNHLY, CDR2 FYNNEI. The CDR3 is made up of 15 amino acids. J was trimmed by 8 bases and V by 4 bases; bases with no gene match: 7. The CDR3 DNA reads as TGTGCCAGCAGTGCCGGGACAGGGGTACAAGAAAAACTGTTTTTT. It is translated as CASSAGTGVQEKLFF.

The chain combines TRBV7-2 with TRBJ1-2; possibly TRBD1 for D (6 bases). The CDR3 consists of 15 residues. V was pared by 1 base and J by 6 bases, with 15 bases between. From germline, CDR1 is SGHTA and CDR2 FQGNSA. CDR3 sequence: CASSLVAGDGDGYTF. CDR3 nucleotides: TGTGCCAGCAGCTTAGTGGCAGGGGATGGAGATGGCTACACCTTC. The whole variable domain, filled in from reference TRBV7-2 and TRBJ1-2, reads GAGVSQSPSNKVTEKGKDVELRCDPISGHTALYWYRQSLGQGLEFLIYFQGNSAPDKSGLPSDRFSAERTGGSVSTLTIQRTQQEDSAVYLCASSLVAGDGDGYTFGSGTRLTVV.

V is TRBV23-1 and J is TRBJ2-5; D gene uncertain. TRBV23-1 is an open reading frame whose function is uncertain. Trimming pared 3 bases from V and 3 bases from J, leaving 5 bases between. The length of the CDR3 is 12 residues. The chain's CDR3 is CASSQTEETQYF. As DNA, the CDR3 is TGCGCCAGCAGTCAGACCGAAGAGACCCAGTACTTC.

By share, this clone counts as medium-sized. The chain recombines TRBV27 with TRBJ2-5; 9 positions agree with TRBD1. The CDR3 contains 14 residues. The germline gives CDR1 MNHEY, CDR2 SMNVEV (reference sequence). V lost 6 bases and J lost 6; bases outside the gene matches: 8. CDR3 DNA sequence: TGTGCCAGCAGCTCCGACAGGGGGAAACAGACCCAGTACTTC. This translates into CASSSDRGKQTQYF.

The V and J genes are TRBV7-9 and TRBJ2-7; a possible D gene is TRBD2 (6 bases). The V gene's germline CDR1 is SEHNR and CDR2 FQNEAQ (reference sequence). CDR3 length: 17 residues. V was pared by 4 bases and J by 0 bases, with 19 bases between. This CDR3 reads CASSSPGGGSLSYEQYF. The CDR3 DNA sequence: TGTGCCAGCAGCTCCCCCGGTGGGGGGTCTCTCTCCTACGAGCAGTACTTC.

In this sample, this clone turned up once. The J gene is TRBJ2-7, the V gene TRBV27, with 10 bases identical to TRBD1. The V gene's germline CDR1 is MNHEY and CDR2 SMNVEV (reference sequence). The CDR3 is 15 residues long. V gave up 5 bases and J gave up 5 bases; unmatched junction bases: 9. For the CDR3, the DNA is TGTGCCAGCAGTCGATCCGGGACAGGGGACGACGAGCAGTACTTC. This codes for CASSRSGTGDDEQYF.

The genes are TRBV7-9 and TRBJ1-1; perhaps TRBD1 as D (6 bases). V lost 5 bases, J lost 2 bases, and 9 bases lay in between. This CDR3 region has 13 residues. CDR1 and CDR2 from the germline V gene are SEHNR and FQNEAQ (reference sequence). CDR3 sequence reads: CASSEQGNTEAFF. CDR3 in DNA: TGTGCCAGCAGCGAACAGGGTAACACTGAAGCTTTCTTT.

DNA for the CDR3: TGTGCCAGCAGAGATTCAGGGTATCCCCCCTACGAGCAGTACTTC. Its protein product is CASRDSGYPPYEQYF. This rearrangement joins TRBV27 to TRBJ2-7; D perhaps matches TRBD1 (5 bases). Germline values: CDR1 MNHEY, CDR2 SMNVEV (reference sequence). The V and J ends lost 6 bases and 2 bases respectively, with 17 bases between them. The CDR3 totals 15 residues.

This clone was seen a handful of times. V and J are TRBV30 and TRBJ1-1; the D gene is possibly TRBD1 (5 bases). V was clipped by 4 bases and J by 2 bases, with 11 bases between them. The germline CDR1 and CDR2 sequences are GTSNPN and SVGIG (reference sequence). The CDR3 sequence is 13 residues long. The CDR3 loop is CAWTDRPNTEAFF. The CDR3, as DNA: TGTGCCTGGACCGACAGACCAAACACTGAAGCTTTCTTT.

The V gene is TRBV7-2, the J gene TRBJ2-5, with D tentatively TRBD2 (6 bases). Deletions cut 5 bases from V and 2 bases from J, with 18 bases between. CDR3 length equals 16 residues. Per germline, CDR1 SGHTA and CDR2 FQGNSA. The CDR3 nucleotides read TGTGCCAGCAGCCTCACCGGGACTGGGAGACAAGAGACCCAGTACTTC. Its translation is CASSLTGTGRQETQYF. The variable domain in full, completed from reference TRBV7-2 and TRBJ2-5, reads GAGVSQSPSNKVTEKGKDVELRCDPISGHTALYWYRQSLGQGLEFLIYFQGNSAPDKSGLPSDRFSAERTGGSVSTLTIQRTQQEDSAVYLCASSLTGTGRQETQYFGPGTRLLVL.

The V and J genes are TRBV7-8 and TRBJ1-1; tentative D call: TRBD1 (5 bases). The CDR3 loop spans 14 amino acids. The germline gives CDR1 SGHVS, CDR2 FQNEAQ. The V gene lost 5 bases and the J gene lost 1 base, with 11 bases spanning the gap. The CDR3 spells CASSPQTENTEAFF. CDR3 sequence (DNA): TGTGCCAGCAGCCCCCAGACAGAGAACACTGAAGCTTTCTTT.